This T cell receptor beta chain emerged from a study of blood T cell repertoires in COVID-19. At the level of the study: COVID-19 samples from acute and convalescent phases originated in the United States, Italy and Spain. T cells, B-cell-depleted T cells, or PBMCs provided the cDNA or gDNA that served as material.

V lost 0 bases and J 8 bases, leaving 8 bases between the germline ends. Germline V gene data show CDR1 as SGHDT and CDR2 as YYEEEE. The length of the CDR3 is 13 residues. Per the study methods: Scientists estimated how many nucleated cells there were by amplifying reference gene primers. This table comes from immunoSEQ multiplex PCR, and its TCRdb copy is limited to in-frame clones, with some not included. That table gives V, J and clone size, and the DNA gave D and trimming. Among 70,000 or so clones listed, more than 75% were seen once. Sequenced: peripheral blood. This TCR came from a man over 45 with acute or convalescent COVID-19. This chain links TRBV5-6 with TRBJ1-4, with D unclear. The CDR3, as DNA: TGTGCCAGCAGCTTGGTGCGGGAGGAAAAACTGTTTTTT. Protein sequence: CASSLVREEKLFF.